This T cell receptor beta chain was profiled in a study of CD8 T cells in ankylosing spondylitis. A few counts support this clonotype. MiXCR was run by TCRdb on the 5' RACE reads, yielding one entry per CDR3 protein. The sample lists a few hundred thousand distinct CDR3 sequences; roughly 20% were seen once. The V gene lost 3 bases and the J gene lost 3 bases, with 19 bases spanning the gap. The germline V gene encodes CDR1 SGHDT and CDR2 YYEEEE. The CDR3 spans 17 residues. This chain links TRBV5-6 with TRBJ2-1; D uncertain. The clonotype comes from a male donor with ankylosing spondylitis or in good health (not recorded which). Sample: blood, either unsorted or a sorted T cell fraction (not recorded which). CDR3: CASSSPLKEIYYNEQFF. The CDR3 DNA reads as TGTGCCAGCAGCTCCCCACTAAAGGAGATTTACTACAATGAGCAGTTCTTC. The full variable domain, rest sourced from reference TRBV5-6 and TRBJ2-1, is DAGVTQSPTHLIKTRGQQVTLRCSPKSGHDTVSWYQQALGQGPQFIFQYYEEEERQRGNFPDRFSGHQFPNYSSELNVNALLLGDSALYLCASSSPLKEIYYNEQFFGPGTRLTVL.